These T cell receptor beta chains were read from a single sample in a study of graft-versus-host responses after intestinal transplantation. Sequencing used immunoSEQ multiplex PCR; TCRdb keeps in-frame clones, though not all of them. The data contain about 97,000 clones, around nine tenths of them singletons. This specimen consisted of PBMCs, obtained around 68 weeks after intestinal transplant. The receptors come from a human patient who received an intestinal transplant, so some T cells may come from the graft donor. The conserved cysteine and the conserved F or W are not part of the CDR3 here. Fields, in order: CDR3 protein, clone size, V gene. The size of a clone is reported for some rows only, either as once, few or many, or as a class for expanded clones.

ASSKALWATSEKLF | - | TRBV21-1
ASSHGGGYEQY | - | TRBV4-1
ASSPPTDREAGELF | medium-sized | TRBV7-9
ASTRWGTGDTGELF | few | TRBV2
ASSYGHEQY | - | TRBV6-5
ASSLVQGLHTQY | - | TRBV5-6
ASSLVVGLAETQY | - | TRBV7-6
ASRPGRFYEQY | - | TRBV27
ASSPGTGRLEQY | - | TRBV18
ASSSGGDNEQF | - | TRBV5-4
ASSGSNSPLH | - | TRBV6-5
ASSPQRGPTYNEQF | - | TRBV7-2
ASSESEAF | - | TRBV6-1
ASSSGTANEKLF | - | TRBV6-5
ASSIADGRPQH | - | TRBV19
TGLLQETQY | - | TRBV20-1
ASSLDEKLF | - | TRBV5-4
ASSVSPSGYEQY | - | TRBV5-4
ASSPIVTSLSNQPQH | - | TRBV28
ASSVGDSQGGEKLF | - | TRBV9